These 22 T cell receptor beta chains were all obtained from the same sample, sequenced in a study of blood T cell repertoires in COVID-19. Assay used: immunoSEQ multiplex PCR; TCRdb lists only in-frame clones, some missing. The repertoire holds around 100,000 clones, with more than 90% as singletons. The specimen was peripheral blood. The receptors were sampled from a man between 65 and 85 years old with acute or convalescent COVID-19.

The V and J genes are TRBV6-1 and TRBJ1-6; 7 bases are shared with TRBD1. CDR1 MNHNS and CDR2 SASEGT come from the germline V gene. Unmatched junction bases numbered 5, after V lost 1 base and J lost 14 bases. This CDR3 contains 13 residues. The CDR3: CASSEVEGASLHF. In nucleotides, the CDR3 is TGTGCCAGCAGTGAAGTTGAGGGGGCGTCCCTCCACTTT.

The chain employs TRBV5-1 and TRBJ2-3; TRBD2 matches 10 bases. The CDR3 contains 16 residues. J was trimmed by 2 bases and V by 5 bases; bases with no gene match: 8. CDR1 is SGHRS and CDR2 is YFSETQ in the germline V gene. This chain's CDR3 is CASRGLAGATTDTQYF. The CDR3 region has the DNA TGCGCCAGCAGGGGGCTAGCGGGGGCGACCACAGATACGCAGTATTTT.

The chain is built from TRBV6-5 and TRBJ1-4; 9 bases are shared with TRBD1. Germline trimming cut 5 bases from V and 8 bases from J; bases unmatched to any gene: 9. From germline, CDR1 is MNHEY and CDR2 SVGAGI. This CDR3 comprises 15 residues. The CDR3 coding sequence is TGTGCCAGCAGTACTAAACAGGGGGCAGGAGAAAAACTGTTTTTT. Its protein is CASSTKQGAGEKLFF.

The J gene is TRBJ2-5, the V gene TRBV7-9; 8 bases fit TRBD1. Looked up from germline, CDR1 is SEHNR and CDR2 is FQNEAQ (reference sequence). The CDR3 sequence is 14 residues long. The V segment lost 5 bases and the J segment 1 base; nucleotides outside the gene matches: 3. CDR3 sequence: CASSRGQGQETQYF. CDR3 sequence (DNA): TGTGCCAGCAGCCGTGGACAGGGCCAAGAGACCCAGTACTTC.

This clone was seen only once. V is TRBV25-1 and J is TRBJ1-3; D call uncertain. The CDR3 loop spans 15 amino acids. Germline CDR1 reads MGHDK; CDR2 reads SYGVNS. The germline V and J ends were trimmed by 5 bases and 0 bases, with 11 bases remaining between them. This chain's CDR3 is CASSPFTSSGNTIYF. The CDR3 DNA follows: TGTGCCAGCAGTCCTTTCACCAGCTCTGGAAACACCATATATTTT.

The rearrangement uses TRBV6-2 or TRBV6-3 and TRBJ1-1, with D possibly being TRBD1 (6 bases). This CDR3 contains 17 residues. Germline loops: CDR1 MNHEY, CDR2 SVGEGT. V gave up 2 bases and J gave up 0 bases, with 16 bases separating them. CDR3 region: CASSYEVTGGVNTEAFF. The CDR3 nucleotides are TGTGCCAGCAGTTACGAGGTGACAGGAGGAGTGAACACTGAAGCTTTCTTT.

This sequence joins TRBV2 and TRBJ1-2; D ambiguous. CDR3 length equals 11 residues. Trimming removed 8 bases at V and 4 bases at J, with 8 bases between. CDR1 is SNHLY and CDR2 is FYNNEI in the germline V gene. The CDR3 here is CASLAVYGYTF. CDR3 nucleotides: TGTGCCAGCCTGGCCGTCTATGGCTACACCTTC.

V usage is TRBV5-1 and J usage is TRBJ2-5; D perhaps matches TRBD1 (6 bases). CDR3 length: 14 residues. CDR1 is SGHRS, CDR2 YFSETQ, per germline. V was cut by 2 bases and J by 0 bases, with 8 bases left in between. The CDR3 region is CASSFQGNQETQYF. The DNA of the CDR3 is TGCGCCAGCAGCTTTCAGGGGAACCAAGAGACCCAGTACTTC. Based on the CDR3 plus reference TRBV5-1 and TRBJ2-5, the full variable domain is KAGVTQTPRYLIKTRGQQVTLSCSPISGHRSVSWYQQTPGQGLQFLFEYFSETQRNKGNFPGRFSGRQFSNSRSEMNVSTLELGDSALYLCASSFQGNQETQYFGPGTRLLVL.

The rearrangement links TRBV2 to TRBJ2-2; D is uncertain. The V end was cut by 6 bases, the J end by 0 bases, with 2 bases between. Germline V gene lookup returns CDR1 SNHLY and CDR2 FYNNEI. The CDR3 loop spans 12 amino acids. The CDR3 nucleotides read TGTGCCAGCAGCACGAACACCGGGGAGCTGTTTTTT. It codes for CASSTNTGELFF.

The V call is TRBV6-2 or TRBV6-3, the J call TRBJ2-4; D is perhaps TRBD1 (5 bases). The CDR3 contains 15 residues. Germline lookup yields CDR1 MNHEY and CDR2 SVGEGT. Trimming left V 4 bases short and J 3 bases short, with 13 bases between. This chain's CDR3 is CASSSVGAIKNIQYF. CDR3 nucleotides: TGTGCCAGCAGTTCAGTAGGGGCGATCAAAAACATTCAGTACTTC.

The gene calls are TRBV19 and TRBJ2-7; 7 positions match TRBD1. Trimming at V came to 3 bases and at J to 9 bases, leaving 11 bases not matched to a gene. The V gene's germline CDR1 is LNHDA and CDR2 SQIVND (reference sequence). This CDR3 has 14 residues. In DNA form, the CDR3 reads TGTGCCAGTAGTATTTCCGGGACAGACTCAGTGCAGTACTTC. Translation gives CASSISGTDSVQYF.

The J gene is TRBJ2-2, the V gene TRBV6-6; no clear D. The CDR3 covers 14 residues. Germline CDR1 and CDR2: MNHNY and SVGAGI (reference sequence). V was pared by 2 bases and J by 8 bases, with 12 bases between. CDR3 DNA sequence: TGTGCCAGCAGTTACATGGCGGCTTTGGGGGAGCTGTTTTTT. Its translation is CASSYMAALGELFF.

This clone was picked up one time. The CDR3 region has the DNA TGCGCCAGCAGCCTGGACAGGGCCCAAGGAACTGAAGCTTTCTTT. Its protein product is CASSLDRAQGTEAFF. This chain joins TRBV5-1 and TRBJ1-1; 8 bases line up with TRBD1. CDR1 and CDR2 (germline): SGHRS, YFSETQ. V trimming: 4 bases; J trimming: 5 bases; junction bases outside the gene matches: 10. The CDR3 covers 15 residues.

The rearrangement links TRBV5-5 to TRBJ2-7; 10 bases map to TRBD2. Germline CDR1 SGHKS, CDR2 YYEKEE (reference sequence). Losses at the gene ends were 0 bases for V and 2 bases for J; bases not matched to a gene: 17. The CDR3 totals 20 residues. The CDR3 loop is CASSLGLASGRATLTYEQYF. DNA for the CDR3: TGTGCCAGCAGCTTGGGTTTGGCTAGCGGGAGAGCCACACTGACCTACGAGCAGTACTTC.

This clone is a singleton in its sample. V and J are TRBV6-5 and TRBJ1-5; a possible D gene is TRBD1 (5 bases). V was clipped by 5 bases and J by 5 bases, with 10 bases between them. The germline gives CDR1 MNHEY, CDR2 SVGAGI. The CDR3 extends over 13 amino acids. The CDR3 is CASSKTGYQPQHF. Written as DNA, the CDR3 is TGTGCCAGCAGTAAAACAGGTTATCAGCCCCAGCATTTT.

This clone was counted a single time. This chain uses TRBV4-1 with TRBJ1-2; TRBD1 aligns across 7 bases. This CDR3 comprises 15 residues. Germline V gene lookup returns CDR1 MGHRA and CDR2 YSYEKL. Trimming cost V 5 bases and J 0 bases; bases outside gene matches: 6. In DNA, the CDR3 is TGCGCCAGCAGCACTCGGGACAGTACTAACTATGGCTACACCTTC. This gives the protein CASSTRDSTNYGYTF.

With regard to this clone: The sample holds other DNA sequences that translate to the same CDR3. This sequence joins TRBV24-1 and TRBJ2-1; 7 bases are a match to TRBD2. The V gene's germline CDR1 is KGHDR and CDR2 SFDVKD. The CDR3 contains 15 residues. J lost 0 bases, V lost 7 bases, and 5 bases had no gene match. The DNA for the CDR3 is TGTGCCACCAGCGAGGGCGGGAGCTCCTACAATGAGCAGTTCTTC. It is translated as CATSEGGSSYNEQFF.

In regard to this clone: Other DNA sequences within the sample encode an identical CDR3. J is TRBJ1-5 and V is TRBV27; TRBD1 matches at 8 bases. The V gene's germline CDR1 is MNHEY and CDR2 SMNVEV (reference sequence). The CDR3 extends over 14 amino acids. After removal of 6 bases from V and 2 bases from J, the junction contained 3 bases not matched to a gene. CDR3: CASRQGVGNQPQHF. The CDR3 bases are TGTGCCAGCAGACAGGGGGTAGGCAATCAGCCCCAGCATTTT.

The chain uses TRBV11-3 and TRBJ2-7; 8 nucleotides match TRBD1. Per the germline V gene, CDR1 is SGHNT and CDR2 is YENEEA. The CDR3 runs 18 residues. V was pared by 5 bases and J by 3 bases, with 18 bases of the junction left unmatched. The CDR3, as DNA: TGTGCCAGCAGCCCCGGGACAGGACGGGGATTGTCCCGCTACGAGCAGTACTTC. It is translated as CASSPGTGRGLSRYEQYF.

The rearrangement joins TRBV4-3 to TRBJ2-7; 10 bases are shared with TRBD1. This CDR3 has 16 residues. Losses at the gene ends were 0 bases for V and 3 bases for J; bases not matched to a gene: 5. Looked up from germline, CDR1 is LGHNA and CDR2 is YSLEER. The CDR3 spells CASSQELRDRGYEQYF. CDR3 DNA: TGCGCCAGCAGCCAAGAGCTCCGGGACAGGGGCTACGAGCAGTACTTC.

J is TRBJ2-7 and V is TRBV9; 9 positions agree with TRBD1. Losses at the gene ends were 0 bases for V and 6 bases for J; bases not matched to a gene: 7. Germline CDR1 reads SGDLS; CDR2 reads YYNGEE. The CDR3 runs 15 residues. The CDR3 is CASSVGSRTGVEQYF. The CDR3 DNA is TGTGCCAGCAGCGTAGGTAGTAGGACAGGGGTCGAGCAGTACTTC.

The chain joins TRBV27 to TRBJ1-2; unclear D gene. The CDR3 totals 15 residues. In germline, CDR1 is MNHEY, CDR2 SMNVEV (reference sequence). Trimming stripped 0 bases from V and 7 bases from J, with 15 bases between. In DNA, the CDR3 is TGTGCCAGCAGTTTATCCAGAGGAGGGAGCAGTGGCTACACCTTC. Translated, it gives CASSLSRGGSSGYTF.